This T cell receptor (beta chain) was captured in a study of cytomegalovirus exposure and HLA in healthy donors. The PCR was carried out with 60 Vbeta primers and 13 Jbeta primers. In the authors' workflow: Unique TCR beta chains numbered around 75 million in a later analysis, with around 10 million shared. The table came from immunoSEQ multiplex PCR; TCRdb's copy has only in-frame clones and leaves some out. The V and J calls and clone size were taken over from that table, and D and trimming were inferred from the DNA. The data contain 95,000 to 120,000 clones, around 66% of them singletons. This clone occurred once. What it binds is not known. V shed 3 bases and J shed 2 bases, with 8 bases lying between them. Germline V lookup: CDR1 LNHNV, CDR2 YYDKDF (reference sequence). The CDR3 extends over 14 amino acids. Regarding the study as a whole: A later analysis reportedly identified an Asian-associated ancestry cluster as carrying fewer N-insertions than the roughly 600-donor mean. A later analysis showed HLA-associated TCR beta chains outstripping equally common others in clonal expansion.

Unrecorded immune exposure was likely among donors, who were nominally healthy when sampled. This clonotype was obtained from a man aged 18 to 29 in good health and CMV-seropositive. The chain is built from TRBV15 and TRBJ2-1; possibly TRBD2 for D (5 bases). Sequenced input: PBMCs. This CDR3 is CATSSLEAYNEQFF. Written as DNA, the CDR3 is TGTGCCACCAGCAGTCTGGAGGCCTACAATGAGCAGTTCTTC.